This paragraph reports one TCR beta chain. What it binds is not known. This sample is part of a study of T cell responses to AZD1222 COVID-19 vaccine. Overall study context: Recipients boosted at about 4 weeks or about 12 weeks are pooled. Study-wide results and limits: Sampling captured repertoires only after the peak T cell response. Only 5 or 6 people who got AZD1222 tested seropositive at baseline. Donors were chiefly white British, with a greater number of females, and clonal diversity was perhaps underestimated.

The germline V and J ends were trimmed by 6 bases and 11 bases, with 16 bases remaining between them. This CDR3 has 11 residues. From germline, CDR1 is DFQATT and CDR2 SNEGSKA (reference sequence). The method was immunoSEQ multiplex PCR; TCRdb's version includes in-frame clones alone and lacks a portion of them. Found here are about 170,000 clones, 92% of them singletons; the top ten hold 1.5% to 2%. The clonotype comes from an adult in good health. The V call is TRBV20-1, the J call TRBJ1-1, with D unclear. The sequences come from peripheral blood, collected on day 0 of AZD1222 vaccination. CDR3 DNA: TGCAGTGCCCCACAGCTCCGAAGGGCTTTCTTT. Protein: CSAPQLRRAFF.